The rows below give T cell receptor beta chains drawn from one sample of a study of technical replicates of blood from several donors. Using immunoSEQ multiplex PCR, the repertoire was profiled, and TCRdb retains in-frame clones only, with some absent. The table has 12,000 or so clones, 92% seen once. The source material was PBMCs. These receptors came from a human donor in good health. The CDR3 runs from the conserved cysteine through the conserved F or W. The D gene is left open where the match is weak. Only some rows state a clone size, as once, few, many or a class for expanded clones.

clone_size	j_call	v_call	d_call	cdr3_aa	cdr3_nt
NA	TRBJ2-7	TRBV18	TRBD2	CASSPGTSDEQYF	TGTGCCAGCTCACCCGGGACTAGCGACGAGCAGTACTTC
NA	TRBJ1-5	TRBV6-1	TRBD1	CASSEAGGGQPQHF	TGTGCCAGCAGTGAGGCAGGGGGCGGTCAGCCCCAGCATTTT
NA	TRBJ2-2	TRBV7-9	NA	CASSTYTGELFF	TGTGCCAGCAGTACATACACCGGGGAGCTGTTTTTT
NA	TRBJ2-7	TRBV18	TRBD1	CASSPGQGADYEQYF	TGTGCCAGCTCACCGGGACAGGGGGCAGACTACGAGCAGTACTTC
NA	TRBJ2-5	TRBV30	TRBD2	CAWSLLAGPTQYF	TGTGCCTGGAGTCTACTAGCGGGGCCCACCCAGTACTTC
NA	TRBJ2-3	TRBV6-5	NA	CASSYSNQGGQDTQYF	TGTGCCAGCAGTTACTCGAACCAGGGAGGCCAAGATACGCAGTATTTT
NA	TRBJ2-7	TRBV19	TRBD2	CASSSKVGLAGVQYF	TGTGCCAGTAGCTCGAAGGTGGGACTAGCGGGAGTGCAGTACTTC
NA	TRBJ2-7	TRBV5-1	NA	CASSFEVPSYEQYF	TGCGCCAGCAGCTTCGAGGTCCCTAGCTACGAGCAGTACTTC
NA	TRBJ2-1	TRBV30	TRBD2	CAWRKLADGGTEQFF	TGTGCCTGGAGGAAACTAGCGGACGGGGGCACTGAGCAGTTCTTC
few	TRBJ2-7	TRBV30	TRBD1	CAWRRTGSHEQYF	TGTGCCTGGAGACGGACAGGGTCACACGAGCAGTACTTC
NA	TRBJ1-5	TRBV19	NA	CASSTVGGKMPQHF	TGTGCCAGTAGTACGGTAGGGGGTAAGATGCCCCAGCATTTT
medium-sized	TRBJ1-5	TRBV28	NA	CASSFRRGGLDQPQHF	TGTGCCAGCAGTTTCCGGAGGGGGGGCTTGGATCAGCCCCAGCATTTT
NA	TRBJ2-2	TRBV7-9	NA	CASSWTSNTGELFF	TGTGCCAGCAGCTGGACTTCGAACACCGGGGAGCTGTTTTTT
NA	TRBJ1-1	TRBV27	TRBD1	CASSPWTGGFTEAFF	TGTGCCAGCAGTCCGTGGACAGGCGGCTTCACTGAAGCTTTCTTT
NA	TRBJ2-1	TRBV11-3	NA	CASSLNRLVYNEQFF	TGTGCCAGCAGCTTAAACAGGCTGGTATACAATGAGCAGTTCTTC
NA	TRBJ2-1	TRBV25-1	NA	CASSSITGQWSYNEQFF	TGTGCCAGCAGTTCCATTACAGGGCAATGGTCCTACAATGAGCAGTTCTTC
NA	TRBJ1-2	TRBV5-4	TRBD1	CASSFDAEGAGGYTF	TGTGCCAGCAGCTTCGACGCCGAGGGGGCGGGGGGCTACACCTTC
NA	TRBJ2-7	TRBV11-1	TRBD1	CASNPGLNRGPYEQYF	TGTGCCAGCAACCCGGGGCTAAACAGGGGACCCTACGAGCAGTACTTC
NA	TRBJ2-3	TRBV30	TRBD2	CAWRNPLAGYTDTQYF	TGTGCCTGGAGAAACCCCCTAGCGGGATACACAGATACGCAGTATTTT
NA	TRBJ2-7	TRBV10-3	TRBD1	CAISRQGQGMGQYF	TGTGCCATCAGTCGACAGGGTCAGGGGATGGGGCAGTACTTC
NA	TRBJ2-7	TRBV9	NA	CASSVSAGEQYF	TGTGCCAGCAGCGTTAGCGCGGGCGAGCAGTACTTC
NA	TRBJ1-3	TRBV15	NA	CATSRDSGWLNTIYF	TGTGCCACCAGCAGAGATTCGGGTTGGCTAAACACCATATATTTT
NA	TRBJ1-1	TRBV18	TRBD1	CASSGTGERTEAFF	TGTGCCAGCTCAGGGACAGGCGAACGGACTGAAGCTTTCTTT
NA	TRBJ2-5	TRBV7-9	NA	CASSFRLGETQYF	TGTGCCAGCAGCTTTCGACTCGGGGAGACCCAGTACTTC
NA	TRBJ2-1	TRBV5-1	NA	CASSLEGQQYNEQFF	TGCGCCAGCAGCTTGGAGGGACAACAGTACAATGAGCAGTTCTTC
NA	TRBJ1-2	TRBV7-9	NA	CASTLEGTPRYGYTF	TGTGCCAGCACCCTCGAGGGGACACCGAGGTATGGCTACACCTTC
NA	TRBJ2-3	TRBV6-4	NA	CASSESAAGQVDTQYF	TGTGCCAGCAGTGAGTCTGCTGCGGGTCAGGTGGATACGCAGTATTTT
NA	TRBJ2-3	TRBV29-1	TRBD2	CSVGLAGGTDTQYF	TGCAGCGTTGGGCTAGCGGGAGGTACAGATACGCAGTATTTT
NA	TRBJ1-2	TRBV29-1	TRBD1	CSVPGQGAGYTF	TGCAGCGTTCCGGGACAGGGGGCTGGCTACACCTTC
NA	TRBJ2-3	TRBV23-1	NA	CASSQSVGVYSTDTQYF	TGCGCCAGCAGTCAATCAGTCGGGGTCTACAGCACAGATACGCAGTATTTT
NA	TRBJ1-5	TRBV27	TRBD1	CASSLSLGTDSNQPQHF	TGTGCCAGCAGTTTAAGCCTCGGGACAGATAGCAATCAGCCCCAGCATTTT
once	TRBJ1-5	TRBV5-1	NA	CASSSQISNQPQHF	TGCGCCAGCAGCTCACAGATTAGCAATCAGCCCCAGCATTTT
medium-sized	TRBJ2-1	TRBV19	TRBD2	CASSIASGGSGGNEQFF	TGTGCCAGTAGTATAGCTAGCGGGGGCTCGGGAGGCAATGAGCAGTTCTTC
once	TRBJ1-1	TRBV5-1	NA	CASSSPGNTEAFF	TGCGCCAGCAGCTCACCGGGGAACACTGAAGCTTTCTTT
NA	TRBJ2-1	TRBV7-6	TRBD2	CASSLGGAGASYNEQFF	TGTGCCAGCAGCTTAGGAGGAGCGGGAGCCTCCTACAATGAGCAGTTCTTC
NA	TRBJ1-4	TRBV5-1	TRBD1	CASRGQGTNEKLFF	TGCGCCAGCCGAGGACAGGGCACTAATGAAAAACTGTTTTTT
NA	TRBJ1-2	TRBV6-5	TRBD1	CASSYGQGWDGYTF	TGTGCCAGCAGTTACGGACAGGGCTGGGATGGCTACACCTTC
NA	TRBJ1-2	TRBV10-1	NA	CASSEGQNYGYTF	TGCGCCAGCAGTGAGGGACAGAACTATGGCTACACCTTC
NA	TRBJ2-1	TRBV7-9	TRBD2	CASSQSGRSSYNEQFF	TGTGCCAGCAGTCAGAGCGGGAGGAGCTCCTACAATGAGCAGTTCTTC
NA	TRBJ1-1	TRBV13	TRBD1	CASSLGPRTGEAFF	TGTGCCAGCAGCTTAGGCCCTAGGACAGGTGAAGCTTTCTTT
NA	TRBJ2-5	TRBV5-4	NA	CASSLPGVETQYF	TGTGCCAGCAGCTTACCGGGGGTGGAGACCCAGTACTTC
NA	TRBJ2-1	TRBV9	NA	CASSSYSEQFF	TGTGCCAGCAGCTCCTACAGTGAGCAGTTCTTC
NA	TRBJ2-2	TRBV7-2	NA	CASSLASVSQRNTGELFF	TGTGCCAGCAGCTTAGCGTCGGTATCACAGAGGAACACCGGGGAGCTGTTTTTT
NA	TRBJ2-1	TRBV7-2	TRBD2	CASSPSGSAVNEQFF	TGTGCCAGCAGCCCTAGCGGGAGCGCCGTCAATGAGCAGTTCTTC
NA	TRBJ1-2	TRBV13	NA	CASSLAQGGGAPRGYTF	TGTGCCAGCAGCTTAGCCCAAGGGGGGGGCGCCCCTAGGGGCTACACCTTC
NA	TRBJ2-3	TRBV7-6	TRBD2	CASSGSGTSGRDTQYF	TGTGCCAGCAGCGGATCCGGGACTAGCGGGAGAGATACGCAGTATTTT
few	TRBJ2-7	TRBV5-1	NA	CASSLITGPSSYEQYF	TGCGCCAGCAGCTTGATAACAGGTCCCTCCTCCTACGAGCAGTACTTC
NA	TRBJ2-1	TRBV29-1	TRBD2	CSGRTSGPGGEQFF	TGCAGCGGACGGACTAGCGGGCCGGGGGGTGAGCAGTTCTTC
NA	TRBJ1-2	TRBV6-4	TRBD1	CASSAGTDYGYTF	TGTGCCAGCAGTGCCGGGACAGACTATGGCTACACCTTC